This is a list of T cell receptor beta chains from one sample in a study of blood T cell repertoires in COVID-19. Libraries were prepared by immunoSEQ multiplex PCR; TCRdb keeps only in-frame clonotypes and omits some of them. The sample lists roughly 160,000 clones, 88% occurring once. The sequencing sample was made of peripheral blood. These receptors were collected from a man between 60 and 75 years old with acute or convalescent COVID-19. The conserved cysteine and the conserved F or W are not part of the CDR3 here. Each record gives: J gene, clone size, V gene, CDR3 protein. The size entry is marked missing in some rows and otherwise reads once, few, many or a size class.

TRBJ1-5 once TRBV19 ASSGGINQPQH
TRBJ2-6 - TRBV2 ASSAGTTSGANVLT
TRBJ1-3 few TRBV9 ASSGGQGDPSGNTIY
TRBJ2-2 - TRBV7-2 ASRRQTNTGELF
TRBJ1-2 - TRBV5-6 ASSLDSGGGNYGYT
TRBJ1-5 - TRBV5-4 ASSLFGSNQPQH
TRBJ1-3 - TRBV19 ASSKGNSGNTIY
TRBJ2-5 - TRBV29-1 SVGEGLAGETQY
TRBJ2-2 few TRBV27 ASSPAQLATGELF
TRBJ2-1 once TRBV24-1 ATSEGGRNEQF
TRBJ2-3 - TRBV5-1 ASSPITSTDTQY
TRBJ1-2 - TRBV27 ASSPLGGGLGYT
TRBJ1-5 - TRBV7-6 ASSFLPGQGVYSNQPQH
TRBJ2-7 - TRBV10-3 AINPGLAEYEQY
TRBJ2-7 - TRBV11-2 ASSSPLVAALAYEQY
TRBJ2-3 - TRBV20-1 SATERDTQY
TRBJ2-7 - TRBV6-2/TRBV6-3 ASSDRGYEQY
TRBJ1-5 - TRBV7-9 ASSPGGGNQPQH
TRBJ1-4 - TRBV6-5 ASRDPSRGNEKLF
TRBJ1-3 - TRBV5-5 ASRPDPGDSGNTIY
TRBJ1-2 - TRBV19 ASKGSRANYGYT
TRBJ1-6 - TRBV9 ASSVARDISPLH